This TCR beta chain was observed in a study of T cell responses to AZD1222 COVID-19 vaccine. V lost 4 bases and J lost 4, with 10 bases in between. Per the germline V gene, CDR1 is MDHEN and CDR2 is SYDVKM. The CDR3 loop spans 13 amino acids. Profiled with immunoSEQ multiplex PCR; TCRdb holds only in-frame clones, not every one. This sample yields about 190,000 clones, of which roughly 88% are seen a single time; 0.99% belongs to the top ten. This clonotype originated in an adult in good health. The chain carries TRBV28 and TRBJ1-1; D is possibly TRBD1 (6 bases). Sequencing used peripheral blood, obtained on day 0 of AZD1222 vaccination. In nucleotides, the CDR3 is TGTGCCAGCAGTTCCACAGGGTTCACTGAAGCTTTCTTT. Translation: CASSSTGFTEAFF.